The clone carrying this T cell receptor (beta chain) was counted at least ten times. A read error may account for a junction end that differs from germline. Each CDR3 protein gets one entry after TCRdb re-called the 5' RACE reads with MiXCR. The sample consists of around 260,000 distinct CDR3 sequences, roughly 4.8% of them appearing once. The CDR3 sequence is 12 residues long. From germline, CDR1 is GTSNPN and CDR2 SVGIG (reference sequence). These data are taken from a study of T cells after yellow fever vaccination. The V gene is TRBV30, the J gene TRBJ2-1; no clear D. This receptor was identified in a young man who received the YFV17D yellow fever vaccine. The specimen was CD4+ T cells sorted from PBMCs, collected on the day of the yellow fever booster vaccination. The CDR3 region is CAWSDYYSEQFF. In DNA form, the CDR3 reads TGTGCCTGGAGTGACTACTACAGTGAGCAGTTCTTC.